This T cell receptor beta chain stems from a study of blood T cell repertoires in COVID-19. Sequenced by immunoSEQ multiplex PCR; TCRdb stores in-frame clones only, minus some. The sample holds around 190,000 clones; roughly 76% are singletons and the top ten take approximately 8.6%. This CDR3 has 16 amino acids. V dropped 1 base and J dropped 6; count of bases not matched to a gene: 5. Germline lookup yields CDR1 SGHAT and CDR2 FQNNGV. The sample taken for sequencing was peripheral blood. This clonotype was obtained from a woman between 45 and 65 years old with active or convalescent COVID-19. The chain carries TRBV11-2 and TRBJ2-1; 11 bases match TRBD2. CDR3 sequence: CASSLVLAGGGNEQFF. For the CDR3, the DNA is TGTGCCAGCAGCTTAGTTCTAGCGGGAGGAGGCAATGAGCAGTTCTTC.